The clone carrying this T cell receptor (beta chain) was recorded a few times. The CDR3 consists of 17 residues. The germline V gene encodes CDR1 SNHLY and CDR2 FYNNEI. With V trimmed by 5 bases and J by 2 bases, 11 bases remained unmatched. This sample was included in a study of low-dose radiotherapy and immunotherapy resistance in tumors. Study context: Cohort 1 received 0.5 Gy per fraction every 2 weeks, totaling 6.5 Gy. On an every-two-weeks schedule, patients received intravenous nivolumab 240 mg, along with ipilimumab 1 mg/kg every six weeks.

First-strand cDNA used TRAV- and TRBV-specific primers, covering alpha and beta chains. A constant-region primer paired with the V-primer adapter amplified TCRs over approximately 18 PCR cycles. mRNA that had been isolated underwent amplification through in vitro transcription. One entry per CDR3 protein, called by TCRdb with MiXCR from the reads. The profile shows about 9,800 distinct CDR3 sequences, 35% to 50% of them singletons. The clonotype was recovered from a human donor with advanced metastatic prostate, ovarian, gallbladder or colorectal cancer (not recorded which). This table probably holds off-target reads from a library built for another chain. This chain joins TRBV2 and TRBJ2-5; 10 bases are shared with TRBD2. The CDR3 loop reads CASSFGLMTSGQETQYF. The CDR3 DNA is TGTGCCAGCAGTTTCGGCCTAATGACTAGCGGGCAAGAGACCCAGTACTTC.